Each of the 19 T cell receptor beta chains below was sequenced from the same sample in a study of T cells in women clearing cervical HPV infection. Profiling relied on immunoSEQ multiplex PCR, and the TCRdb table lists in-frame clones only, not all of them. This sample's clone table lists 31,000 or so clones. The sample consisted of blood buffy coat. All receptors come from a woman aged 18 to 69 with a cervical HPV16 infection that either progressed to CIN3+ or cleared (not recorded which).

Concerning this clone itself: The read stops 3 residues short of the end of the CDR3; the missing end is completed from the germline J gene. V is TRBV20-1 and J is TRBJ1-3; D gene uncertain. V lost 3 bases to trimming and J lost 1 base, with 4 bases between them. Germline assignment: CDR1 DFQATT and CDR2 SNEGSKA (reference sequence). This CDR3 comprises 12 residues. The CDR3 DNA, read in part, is TGCAGTGCTAGTTATTCTGGAAACACC. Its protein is CSASYSGNT. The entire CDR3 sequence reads CSASYSGNTIYF.

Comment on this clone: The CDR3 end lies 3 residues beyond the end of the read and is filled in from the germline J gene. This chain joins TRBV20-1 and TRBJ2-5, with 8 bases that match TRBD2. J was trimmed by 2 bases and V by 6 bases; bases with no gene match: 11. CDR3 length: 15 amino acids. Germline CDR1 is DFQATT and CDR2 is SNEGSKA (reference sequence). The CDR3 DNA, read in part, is TGCAGTGCCCAGCGGACTAGCAGTCTTCAAGAGACC. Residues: CSAQRTSSLQET. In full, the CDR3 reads CSAQRTSSLQETQYF.

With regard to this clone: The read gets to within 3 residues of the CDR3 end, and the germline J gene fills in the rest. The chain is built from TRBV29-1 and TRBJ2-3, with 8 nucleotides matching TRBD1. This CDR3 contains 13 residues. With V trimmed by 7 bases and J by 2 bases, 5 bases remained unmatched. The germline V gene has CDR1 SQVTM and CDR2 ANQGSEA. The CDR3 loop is CSATGGATDTQYF. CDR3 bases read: TGCAGCGCAACAGGGGGAGCCACAGATACG.

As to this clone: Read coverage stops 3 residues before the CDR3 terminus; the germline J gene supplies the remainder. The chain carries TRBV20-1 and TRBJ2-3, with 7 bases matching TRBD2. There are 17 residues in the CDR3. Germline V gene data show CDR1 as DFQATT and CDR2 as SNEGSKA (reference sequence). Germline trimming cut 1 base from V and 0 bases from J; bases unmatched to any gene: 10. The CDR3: CSARVPLARTSTDTQYF. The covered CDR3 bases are TGCAGTGCTAGAGTGCCACTAGCGCGGACTAGCACAGATACG.

The covered CDR3 bases are TGTGCCAGTAGTATTCCTAGCGGGAGAGGAGGGGCCTACAATGAG. Its protein is CASSIPSGRGGAYNE. The full CDR3 is CASSIPSGRGGAYNEQFF. This chain links TRBV19 with TRBJ2-1, with 10 bases matching TRBD2. Coverage ceases 3 residues before the CDR3 finishes, and the germline J gene fills in the end. Germline V CDR1 and CDR2: LNHDA, SQIVND (reference sequence). V was pared by 3 bases and J by 2 bases, with 10 bases of the junction left unmatched. The CDR3 length is 18 residues.

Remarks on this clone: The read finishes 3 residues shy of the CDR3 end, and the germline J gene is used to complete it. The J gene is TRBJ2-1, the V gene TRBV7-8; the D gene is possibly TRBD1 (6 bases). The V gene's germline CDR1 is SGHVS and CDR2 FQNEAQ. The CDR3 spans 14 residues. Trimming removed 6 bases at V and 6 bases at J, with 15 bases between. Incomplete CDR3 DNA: TGTGCCAGCAGTTTAAGTGGACAGTTCAATGAG. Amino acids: CASSLSGQFNE. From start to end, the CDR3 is CASSLSGQFNEQFF.

CDR3 bases read: TGTGCCAGCAGTCGAATGGCCAGGGAGCAAGAGACC. This codes for CASSRMAREQET. The entire CDR3 protein is CASSRMAREQETQYF. This chain joins TRBV7-9 and TRBJ2-5; D possibly uses TRBD1 or TRBD2 (5 bases each). The observed sequence ends 3 residues before the CDR3 terminus, with the missing tail filled in from the germline J gene. The CDR3 contains 15 residues. Germline assignment: CDR1 SEHNR and CDR2 FQNEAQ (reference sequence). V was clipped by 6 bases and J by 2 bases, with 16 bases between them.

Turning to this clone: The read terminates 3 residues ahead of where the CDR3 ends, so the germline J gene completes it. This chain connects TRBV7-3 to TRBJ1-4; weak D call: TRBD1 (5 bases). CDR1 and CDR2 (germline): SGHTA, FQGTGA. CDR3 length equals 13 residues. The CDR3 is CASSFNRYSPLFF. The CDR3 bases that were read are TGTGCCAGCAGCTTCAACAGGTACTCACCA.

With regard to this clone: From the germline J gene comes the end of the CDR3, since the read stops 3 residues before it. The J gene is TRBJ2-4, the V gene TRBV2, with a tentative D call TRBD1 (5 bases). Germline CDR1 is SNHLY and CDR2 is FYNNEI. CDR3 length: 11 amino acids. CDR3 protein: CASTQVYGQYF. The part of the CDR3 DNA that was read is TGTGCCAGCACACAGGTCTATGGT.

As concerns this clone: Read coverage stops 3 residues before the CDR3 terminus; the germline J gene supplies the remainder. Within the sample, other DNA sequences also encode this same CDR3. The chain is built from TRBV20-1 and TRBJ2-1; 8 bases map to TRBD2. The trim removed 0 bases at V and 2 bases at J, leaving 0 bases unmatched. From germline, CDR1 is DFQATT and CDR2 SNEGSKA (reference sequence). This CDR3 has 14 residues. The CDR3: CSARDSGTYNEQFF. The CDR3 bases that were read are TGCAGTGCTAGAGATAGCGGGACCTACAATGAG.

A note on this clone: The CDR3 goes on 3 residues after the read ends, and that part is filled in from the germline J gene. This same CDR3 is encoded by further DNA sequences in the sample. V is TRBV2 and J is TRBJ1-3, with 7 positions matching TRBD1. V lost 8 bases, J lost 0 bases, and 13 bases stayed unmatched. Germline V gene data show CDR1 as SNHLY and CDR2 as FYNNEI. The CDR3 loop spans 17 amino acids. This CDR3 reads CASAMQRQGTSGNTIYF. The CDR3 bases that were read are TGTGCCAGCGCAATGCAGAGACAGGGAACCTCTGGAAACACC. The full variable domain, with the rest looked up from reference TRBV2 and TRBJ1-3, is EPEVTQTPSHQVTQMGQEVILRCVPISNHLYFYWYRQILGQKVEFLVSFYNNEISEKSEIFDDQFSVERPDGSNFTLKIRSTKLEDSAMYFCASAMQRQGTSGNTIYFGEGSWLTVV.

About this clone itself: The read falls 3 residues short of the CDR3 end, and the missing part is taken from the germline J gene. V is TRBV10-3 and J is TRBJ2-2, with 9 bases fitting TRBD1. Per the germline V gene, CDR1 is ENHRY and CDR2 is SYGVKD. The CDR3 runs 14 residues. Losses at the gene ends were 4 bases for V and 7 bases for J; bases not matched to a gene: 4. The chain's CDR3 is CAISAGQGNGELFF. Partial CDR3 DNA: TGTGCCATCAGTGCGGGACAGGGAAACGGGGAG.

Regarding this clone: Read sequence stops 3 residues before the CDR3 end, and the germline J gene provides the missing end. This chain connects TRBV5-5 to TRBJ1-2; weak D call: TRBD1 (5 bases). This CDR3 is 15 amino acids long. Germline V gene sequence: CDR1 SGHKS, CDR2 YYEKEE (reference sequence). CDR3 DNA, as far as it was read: TGTGCCAGCAGCTTGGAGGACGTCAGGGCTGGCGGC. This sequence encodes CASSLEDVRAGG. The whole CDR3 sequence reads CASSLEDVRAGGYTF.

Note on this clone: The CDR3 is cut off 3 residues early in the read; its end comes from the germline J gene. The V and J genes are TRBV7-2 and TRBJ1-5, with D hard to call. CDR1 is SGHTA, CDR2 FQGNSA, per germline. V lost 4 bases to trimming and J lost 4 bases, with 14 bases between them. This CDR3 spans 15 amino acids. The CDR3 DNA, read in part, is TGTGCCAGCAGCTCCCAGGTTGGAGGAAATCAGCCC. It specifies CASSSQVGGNQP. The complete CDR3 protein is CASSSQVGGNQPQHF.

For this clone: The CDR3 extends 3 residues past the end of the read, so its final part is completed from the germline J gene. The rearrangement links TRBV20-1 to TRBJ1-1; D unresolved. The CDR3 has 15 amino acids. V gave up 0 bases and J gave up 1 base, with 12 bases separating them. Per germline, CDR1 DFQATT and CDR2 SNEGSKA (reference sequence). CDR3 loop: CSARDPRVGNTEAFF. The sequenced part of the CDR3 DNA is TGCAGTGCTAGAGATCCGCGGGTCGGGAACACTGAA.

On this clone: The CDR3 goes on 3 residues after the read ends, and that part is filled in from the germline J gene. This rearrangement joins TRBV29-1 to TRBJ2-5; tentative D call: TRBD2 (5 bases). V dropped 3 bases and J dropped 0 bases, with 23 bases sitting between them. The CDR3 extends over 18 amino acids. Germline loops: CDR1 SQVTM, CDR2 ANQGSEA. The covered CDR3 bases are TGCAGCGTTGATAGCGTTGCAGGTCTGGTGGGAAACCAAGAGACC. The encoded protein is CSVDSVAGLVGNQET. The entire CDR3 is CSVDSVAGLVGNQETQYF.

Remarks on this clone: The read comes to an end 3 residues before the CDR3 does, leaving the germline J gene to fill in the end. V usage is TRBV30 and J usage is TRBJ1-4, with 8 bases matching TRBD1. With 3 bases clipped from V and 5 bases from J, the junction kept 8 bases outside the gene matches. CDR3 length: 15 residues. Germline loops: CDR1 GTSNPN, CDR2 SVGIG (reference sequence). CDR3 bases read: TGTGCCTGGAGCCCCGGACAGGGAAGGAATGAAAAA. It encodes CAWSPGQGRNEK. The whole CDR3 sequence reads CAWSPGQGRNEKLFF.

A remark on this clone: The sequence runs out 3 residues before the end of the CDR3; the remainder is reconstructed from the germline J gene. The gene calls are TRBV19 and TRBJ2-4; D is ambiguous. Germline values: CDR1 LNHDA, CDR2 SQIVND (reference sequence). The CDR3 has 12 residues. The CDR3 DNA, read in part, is TGTGCCAGTGGCGCTTTTAACTATGGT. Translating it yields CASGAFNYG. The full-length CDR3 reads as CASGAFNYGQYF.

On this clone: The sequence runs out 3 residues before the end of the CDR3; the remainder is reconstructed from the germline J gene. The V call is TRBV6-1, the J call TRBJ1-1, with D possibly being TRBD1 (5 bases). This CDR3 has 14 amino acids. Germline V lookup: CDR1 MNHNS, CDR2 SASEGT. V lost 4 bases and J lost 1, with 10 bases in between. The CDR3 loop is CASSGETGNTEAFF. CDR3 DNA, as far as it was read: TGTGCCAGCAGTGGGGAAACAGGGAACACTGAA.